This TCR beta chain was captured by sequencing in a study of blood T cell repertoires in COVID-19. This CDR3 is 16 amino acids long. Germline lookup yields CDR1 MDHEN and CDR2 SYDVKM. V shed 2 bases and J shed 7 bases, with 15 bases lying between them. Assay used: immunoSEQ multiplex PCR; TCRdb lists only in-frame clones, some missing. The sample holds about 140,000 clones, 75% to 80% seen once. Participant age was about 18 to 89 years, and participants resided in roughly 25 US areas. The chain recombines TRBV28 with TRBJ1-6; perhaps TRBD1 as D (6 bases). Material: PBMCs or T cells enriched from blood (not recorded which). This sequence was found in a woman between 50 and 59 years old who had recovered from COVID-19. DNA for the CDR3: TGTGCCAGCAGTTTACAGGGGCGGACGCTCAATTCACCCCTCCACTTT. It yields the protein CASSLQGRTLNSPLHF.